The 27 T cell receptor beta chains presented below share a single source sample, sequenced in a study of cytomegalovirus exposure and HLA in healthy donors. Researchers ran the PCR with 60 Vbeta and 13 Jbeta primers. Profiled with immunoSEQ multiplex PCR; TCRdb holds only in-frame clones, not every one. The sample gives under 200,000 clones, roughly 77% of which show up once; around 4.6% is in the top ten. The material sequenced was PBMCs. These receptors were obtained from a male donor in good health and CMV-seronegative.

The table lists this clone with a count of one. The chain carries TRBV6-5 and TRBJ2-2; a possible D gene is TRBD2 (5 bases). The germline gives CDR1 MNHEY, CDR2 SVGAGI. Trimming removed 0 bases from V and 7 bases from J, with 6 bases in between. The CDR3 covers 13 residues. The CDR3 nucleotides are TGTGCCAGCAGTTACTCGAGGGACGGGGAGCTGTTTTTT. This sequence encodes CASSYSRDGELFF.

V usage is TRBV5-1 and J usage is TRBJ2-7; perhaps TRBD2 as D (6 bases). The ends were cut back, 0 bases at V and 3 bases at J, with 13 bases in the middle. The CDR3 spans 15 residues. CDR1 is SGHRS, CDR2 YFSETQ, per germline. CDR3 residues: CASSLAGAGFYEQYF. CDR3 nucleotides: TGCGCCAGCAGCTTGGCCGGAGCGGGCTTCTACGAGCAGTACTTC.

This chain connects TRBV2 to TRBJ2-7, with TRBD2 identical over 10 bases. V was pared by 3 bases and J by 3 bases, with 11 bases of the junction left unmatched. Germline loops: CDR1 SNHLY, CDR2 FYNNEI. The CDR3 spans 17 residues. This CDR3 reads CASSEETGLADYYEQYF. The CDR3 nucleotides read TGTGCCAGCAGTGAGGAAACTGGACTAGCGGACTACTACGAGCAGTACTTC.

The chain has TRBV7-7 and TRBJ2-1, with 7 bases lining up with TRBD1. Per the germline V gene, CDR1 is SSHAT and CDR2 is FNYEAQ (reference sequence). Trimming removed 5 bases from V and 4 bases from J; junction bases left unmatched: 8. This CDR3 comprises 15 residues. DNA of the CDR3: TGTGCCAGCAGCCTTTACACGGGACAGTACAATGAGCAGTTCTTC. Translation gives CASSLYTGQYNEQFF. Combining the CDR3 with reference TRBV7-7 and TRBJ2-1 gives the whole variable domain GAGVSQSPRYKVTKRGQDVTLRCDPISSHATLYWYQQALGQGPEFLTYFNYEAQPDKSGLPSDRFSAERPEGSISTLTIQRTEQRDSAMYRCASSLYTGQYNEQFFGPGTRLTVL.

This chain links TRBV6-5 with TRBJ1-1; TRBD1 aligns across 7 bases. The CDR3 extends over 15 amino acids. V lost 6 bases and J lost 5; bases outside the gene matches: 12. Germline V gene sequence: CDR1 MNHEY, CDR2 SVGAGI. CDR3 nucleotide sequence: TGTGCCAGCAGGTATACAGGGGCTGGGGGGACTGAAGCTTTCTTT. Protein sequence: CASRYTGAGGTEAFF.

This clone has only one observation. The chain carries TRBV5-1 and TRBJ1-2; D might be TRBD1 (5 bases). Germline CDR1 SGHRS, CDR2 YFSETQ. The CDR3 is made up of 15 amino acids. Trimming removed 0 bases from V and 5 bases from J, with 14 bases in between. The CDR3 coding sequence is TGCGCCAGCAGCTTGGGACAGAATCCAATGTATGGCTACACCTTC. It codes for CASSLGQNPMYGYTF.

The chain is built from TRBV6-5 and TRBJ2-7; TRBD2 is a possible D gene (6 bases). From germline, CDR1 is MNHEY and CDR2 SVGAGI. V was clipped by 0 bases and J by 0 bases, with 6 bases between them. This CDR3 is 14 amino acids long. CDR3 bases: TGTGCCAGCAGTTACTCGACTAGCTCCTACGAGCAGTACTTC. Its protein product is CASSYSTSSYEQYF.

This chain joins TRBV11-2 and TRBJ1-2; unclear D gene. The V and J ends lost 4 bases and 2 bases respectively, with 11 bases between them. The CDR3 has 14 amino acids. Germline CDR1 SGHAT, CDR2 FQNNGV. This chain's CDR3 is CASSYTTPNYGYTF. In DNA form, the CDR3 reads TGTGCCAGCAGCTACACGACACCAAACTATGGCTACACCTTC.

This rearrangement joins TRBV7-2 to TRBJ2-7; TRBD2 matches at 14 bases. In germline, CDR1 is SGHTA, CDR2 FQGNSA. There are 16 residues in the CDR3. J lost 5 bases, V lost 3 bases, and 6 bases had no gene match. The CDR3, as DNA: TGTGCCAGCAGCTTCCGACTAGCGGGAGGGCCTGACGAGCAGTACTTC. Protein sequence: CASSFRLAGGPDEQYF.

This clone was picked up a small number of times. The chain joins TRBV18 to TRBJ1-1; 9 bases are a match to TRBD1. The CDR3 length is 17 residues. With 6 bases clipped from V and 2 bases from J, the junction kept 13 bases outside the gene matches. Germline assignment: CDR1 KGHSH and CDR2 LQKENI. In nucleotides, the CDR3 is TGTGCCAGCTCTCCTTATGGACAGGGGAAGGTCAACACTGAAGCTTTCTTT. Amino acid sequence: CASSPYGQGKVNTEAFF.

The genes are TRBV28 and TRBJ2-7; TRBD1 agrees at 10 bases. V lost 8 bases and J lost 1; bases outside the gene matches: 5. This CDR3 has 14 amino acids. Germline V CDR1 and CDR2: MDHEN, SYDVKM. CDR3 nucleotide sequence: TGTGCCAGCGAAGACAGGGGGCTATCCTACGAGCAGTACTTC. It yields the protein CASEDRGLSYEQYF.

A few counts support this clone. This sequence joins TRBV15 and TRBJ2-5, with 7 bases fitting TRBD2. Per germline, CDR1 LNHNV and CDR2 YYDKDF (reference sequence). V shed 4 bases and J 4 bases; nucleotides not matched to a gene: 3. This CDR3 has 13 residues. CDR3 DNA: TGTGCCACCAGCAACGGACTAGTAGAGACCCAGTACTTC. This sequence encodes CATSNGLVETQYF.

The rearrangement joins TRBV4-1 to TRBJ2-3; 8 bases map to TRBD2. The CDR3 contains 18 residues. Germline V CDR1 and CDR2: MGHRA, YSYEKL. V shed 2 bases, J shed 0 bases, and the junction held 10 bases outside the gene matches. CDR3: CASSQSGRGAKSTDTQYF. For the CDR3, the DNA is TGCGCCAGCAGCCAATCGGGGCGGGGGGCCAAAAGCACAGATACGCAGTATTTT.

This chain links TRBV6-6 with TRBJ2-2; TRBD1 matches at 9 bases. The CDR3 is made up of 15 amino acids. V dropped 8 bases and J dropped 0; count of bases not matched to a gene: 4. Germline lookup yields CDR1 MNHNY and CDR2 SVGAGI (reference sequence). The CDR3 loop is CASPRDRANTGELFF. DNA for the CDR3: TGTGCCAGCCCCCGGGACAGGGCGAACACCGGGGAGCTGTTTTTT.

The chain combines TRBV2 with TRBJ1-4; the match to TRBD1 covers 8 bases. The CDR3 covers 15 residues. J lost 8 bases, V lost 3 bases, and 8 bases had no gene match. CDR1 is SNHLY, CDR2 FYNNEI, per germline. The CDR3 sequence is CASSDTRGRGEKLFF. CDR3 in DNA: TGTGCCAGCAGTGATACCAGGGGGCGCGGCGAAAAACTGTTTTTT.

The chain's CDR3 is CASSRGTGDSYEQYF. CDR3 nucleotides: TGTGCCAGCAGCCGAGGCACAGGGGATTCCTACGAGCAGTACTTC. The chain employs TRBV7-7 and TRBJ2-5; 7 nucleotides line up with TRBD1. The J call could be wrong; TRBJ2-7 is a better fit for the DNA end. The CDR3 loop spans 15 amino acids. Germline V gene data show CDR1 as SSHAT and CDR2 as FNYEAQ (reference sequence).

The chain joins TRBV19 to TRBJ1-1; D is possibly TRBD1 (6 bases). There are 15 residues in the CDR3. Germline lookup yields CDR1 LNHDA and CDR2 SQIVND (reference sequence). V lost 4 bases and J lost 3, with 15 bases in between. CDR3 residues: CASSKGVPGYTEAFF. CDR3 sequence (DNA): TGTGCCAGTAGTAAGGGGGTACCTGGGTACACTGAAGCTTTCTTT.

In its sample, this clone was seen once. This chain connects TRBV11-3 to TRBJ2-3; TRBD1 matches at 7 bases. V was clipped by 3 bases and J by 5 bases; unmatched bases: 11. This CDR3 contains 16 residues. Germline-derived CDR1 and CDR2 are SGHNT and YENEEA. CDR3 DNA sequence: TGTGCCAGCAGCTTTGGTGACAGGGTTTCAGAAGATACGCAGTATTTT. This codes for CASSFGDRVSEDTQYF.

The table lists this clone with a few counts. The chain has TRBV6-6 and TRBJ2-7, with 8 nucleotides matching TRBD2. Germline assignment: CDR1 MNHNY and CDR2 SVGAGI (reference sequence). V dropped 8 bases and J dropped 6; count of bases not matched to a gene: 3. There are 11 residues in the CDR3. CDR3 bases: TGTGCCAGCCGGGGGGGCCGCGAGCAGTACTTC. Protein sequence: CASRGGREQYF.

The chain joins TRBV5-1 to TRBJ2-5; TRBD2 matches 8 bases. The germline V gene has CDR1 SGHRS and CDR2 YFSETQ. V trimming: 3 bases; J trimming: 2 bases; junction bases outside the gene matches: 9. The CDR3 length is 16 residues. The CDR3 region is CASSYSGGAMQETQYF. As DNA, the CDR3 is TGCGCCAGCAGCTATTCCGGGGGGGCCATGCAAGAGACCCAGTACTTC.

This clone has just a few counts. In DNA form, the CDR3 reads TGTGCCAGCAGTTTGGGCAACCTAGAGACCCAGTACTTC. Translating it yields CASSLGNLETQYF. The chain uses TRBV27 and TRBJ2-5, with D uncertain. Germline CDR1 and CDR2: MNHEY and SMNVEV (reference sequence). The CDR3 consists of 13 residues. Trimming removed 3 bases from V and 4 bases from J, with 9 bases in between.

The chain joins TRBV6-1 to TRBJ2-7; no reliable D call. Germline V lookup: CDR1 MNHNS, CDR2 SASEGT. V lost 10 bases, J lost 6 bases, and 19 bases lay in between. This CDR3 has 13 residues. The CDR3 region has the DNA TGTGCCACCTTCCCAGGTGGTTCTCGCGAGCAGTACTTC. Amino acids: CATFPGGSREQYF.

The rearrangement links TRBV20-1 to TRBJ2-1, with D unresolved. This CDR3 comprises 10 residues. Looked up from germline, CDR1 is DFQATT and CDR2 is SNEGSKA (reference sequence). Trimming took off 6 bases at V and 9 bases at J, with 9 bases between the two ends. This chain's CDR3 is CSASRREQFF. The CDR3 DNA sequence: TGCAGTGCGTCTAGACGTGAGCAGTTCTTC.

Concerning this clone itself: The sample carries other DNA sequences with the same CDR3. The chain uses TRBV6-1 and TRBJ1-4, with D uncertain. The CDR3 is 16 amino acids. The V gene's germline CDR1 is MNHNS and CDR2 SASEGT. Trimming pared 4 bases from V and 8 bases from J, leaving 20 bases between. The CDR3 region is CASSGWPATIPEKLFF. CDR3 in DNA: TGTGCCAGCAGTGGTTGGCCCGCAACAATCCCCGAAAAACTGTTTTTT.

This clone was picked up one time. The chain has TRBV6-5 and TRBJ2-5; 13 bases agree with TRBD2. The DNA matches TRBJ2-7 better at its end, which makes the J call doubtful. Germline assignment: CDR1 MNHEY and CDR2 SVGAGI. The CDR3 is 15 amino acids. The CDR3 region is CASSQTSGGHYEQYF. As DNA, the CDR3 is TGTGCCAGCAGCCAGACTAGCGGGGGGCACTACGAGCAGTACTTC.

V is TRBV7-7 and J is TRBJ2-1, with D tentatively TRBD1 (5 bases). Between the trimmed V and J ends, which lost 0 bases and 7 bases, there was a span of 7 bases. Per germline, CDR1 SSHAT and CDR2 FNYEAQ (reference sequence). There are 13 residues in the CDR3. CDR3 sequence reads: CASSLAGANEQFF. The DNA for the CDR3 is TGTGCCAGCAGCTTAGCAGGGGCGAATGAGCAGTTCTTC.

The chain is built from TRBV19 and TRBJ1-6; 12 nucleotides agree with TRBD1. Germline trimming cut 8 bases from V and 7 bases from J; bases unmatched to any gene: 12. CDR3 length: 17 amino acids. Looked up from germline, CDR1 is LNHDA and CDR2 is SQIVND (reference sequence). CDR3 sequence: CASRGPGQGAGNSPLHF. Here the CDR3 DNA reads TGTGCCAGTCGGGGACCGGGACAGGGGGCGGGAAATTCACCCCTCCACTTT.